A selection of T cell receptor beta chains follows, all from one sample in a study of blood T cell repertoires in COVID-19. Sequenced by immunoSEQ multiplex PCR; TCRdb stores in-frame clones only, minus some. Here the sample spans about 310,000 clones, approximately 87% being singletons. Sequencing input: peripheral blood. The receptors shown here come from a woman aged 45 to 65 who had recovered from COVID-19. CDR3s include the opening cysteine and the closing phenylalanine or tryptophan. A D gene is named only where the DNA matches it firmly. Some rows have no size entry. The others give once, few or many, or a class for an expanded clone.

abundance	v_gene	j_gene	d_gene	CDR3nt	CDR3aa
.	TRBV6-5	TRBJ2-4	TRBD1	TGTGCCAGCAGTTCACAGGGGGCGAGGACCAAAAACATTCAGTACTTC	CASSSQGARTKNIQYF
.	TRBV28	TRBJ2-1	.	TGTGCCAGCAGTTCACCGGGTAGATACAATGAGCAGTTCTTC	CASSSPGRYNEQFF
.	TRBV30	TRBJ2-1	TRBD2	TGTGCCTGGAATCGTGGGAGGGCGAGAAATGAGCAGTTCTTC	CAWNRGRARNEQFF
.	TRBV3-1/TRBV3-2	TRBJ1-2	TRBD1	TGTGCCAGCAGCCAAGGGGACAGGGGTTATGGCTACACCTTC	CASSQGDRGYGYTF
once	TRBV11-2	TRBJ2-6	.	TGTGCCAGCAGCCCCAGGACAGCACGCTCTGGGGCCAACGTCCTGACTTTC	CASSPRTARSGANVLTF
.	TRBV9	TRBJ2-3	.	TGTGCCAGCAGCCCCAGTGGAGATACGCAGTATTTT	CASSPSGDTQYF
.	TRBV29-1	TRBJ1-5	.	TGCAGCGTCGTCGAGGGGGACAGCAATCAGCCCCAGCATTTT	CSVVEGDSNQPQHF
.	TRBV9	TRBJ1-2	TRBD1	TGTGCCAGCAGCGTGGGGACAGGGGTTAGCTATGGCTACACCTTC	CASSVGTGVSYGYTF
.	TRBV9	TRBJ2-5	.	TGTGCCAGCAGCCCCGGGACGGGGAGGGAGACCCAGTACTTC	CASSPGTGRETQYF
.	TRBV7-6	TRBJ2-7	TRBD2	TGTGCCAGCAGCCCCTTAGCGGGAGGCACCTACGAGCAGTACTTC	CASSPLAGGTYEQYF
.	TRBV18	TRBJ2-3	.	TGTGCCAGCTCACTGTCGGTAGTCGGTGACACAGATACGCAGTATTTT	CASSLSVVGDTDTQYF
.	TRBV30	TRBJ2-1	TRBD2	TGTGCCTGGTCGGCCGGGACTAGCGGGAACAATGAGCAGTTCTTC	CAWSAGTSGNNEQFF